These 15 T cell receptor beta chains originate from one sample sequenced in a study of T cells in localized non-small cell lung cancer. Some clones are missing from TCRdb's copy, which holds only in-frame ones; the method was immunoSEQ multiplex PCR. Of roughly 64,000 clones in the sample, 81% were seen once. The sample in question was PBMCs, obtained before any cancer treatment. These receptors came from a man between 40 and 70 years old with stage II lung adenocarcinoma.

The CDR3 reads CASRQGPGELFF. DNA of the CDR3: TGTGCCTCCCGACAGGGCCCCGGGGAGCTGTTTTTT. V gene TRBV30 combines with J gene TRBJ2-2; 7 bases fit TRBD1. Germline lookup yields CDR1 GTSNPN and CDR2 SVGIG (reference sequence). With 7 bases clipped from V and 6 bases from J, the junction kept 5 bases outside the gene matches. The CDR3 contains 12 residues. Supplemented by reference TRBV30 and TRBJ2-2, the full variable domain reads SQTIHQWPATLVQPVGSPLSLECTVEGTSNPNLYWYRQAAGRGLQLLFYSVGIGQISSEVPQNLSASRPQDRQFILSSKKLLLSDSGFYLCASRQGPGELFFGEGSRLTVL.

J is TRBJ2-2 and V is TRBV5-4; tentatively, D is TRBD2 (5 bases). The CDR3 sequence is 16 residues long. The germline V gene encodes CDR1 SGHNT and CDR2 YYREEE (reference sequence). V lost 2 bases and J 2 bases, leaving 13 bases between the germline ends. In nucleotides, the CDR3 is TGTGCCAGCAGCTTCGGAAGCGGATTAAACACCGGGGAGCTGTTTTTT. This codes for CASSFGSGLNTGELFF.

The chain is built from TRBV7-8 and TRBJ1-2; no clear D. Germline-derived CDR1 and CDR2 are SGHVS and FQNEAQ. The CDR3 is 17 residues long. Trimming removed 1 base at V and 2 bases at J, with 17 bases between. CDR3 residues: CASSLVVRTTENYGYTF. Here the CDR3 DNA reads TGTGCCAGCAGCTTAGTGGTCAGGACGACCGAAAACTATGGCTACACCTTC.

The chain uses TRBV11-1 and TRBJ1-1; 7 bases match TRBD1. With 9 bases clipped from V and 0 bases from J, the junction kept 7 bases outside the gene matches. The length of the CDR3 is 14 residues. Germline V gene sequence: CDR1 SGHAT, CDR2 FQDESV (reference sequence). The CDR3 is CASLGTAMNTEAFF. The CDR3 nucleotides are TGTGCCAGTCTCGGGACAGCAATGAACACTGAAGCTTTCTTT.

Only a few counts were recorded for this clone. The chain joins TRBV18 to TRBJ1-3; TRBD1 matches 7 bases. The CDR3 is made up of 16 amino acids. The J segment lost 4 bases and the V segment lost 3 bases, leaving 9 bases of the junction unmatched. CDR1 and CDR2 (germline): KGHSH, LQKENI. The CDR3 is CASSPGQLSAGNTIYF. CDR3 DNA sequence: TGTGCCAGCTCACCGGGACAGCTAAGCGCCGGAAACACCATATATTTT.

The gene calls are TRBV27 and TRBJ2-7, with 7 nucleotides matching TRBD1. The CDR3 extends over 16 amino acids. V lost 6 bases and J lost 3; bases outside the gene matches: 14. Germline-derived CDR1 and CDR2 are MNHEY and SMNVEV (reference sequence). As DNA, the CDR3 is TGTGCCAGCAGCTCCGGGACAGCTATCCGCTACTACGAGCAGTACTTC. Amino acid sequence: CASSSGTAIRYYEQYF.

This clone was counted only a few times. The chain couples TRBV2 to TRBJ1-3; no clear D gene. Germline CDR1 and CDR2: SNHLY and FYNNEI. The V end was cut by 7 bases, the J end by 2 bases, with 9 bases between. The CDR3 has 13 amino acids. The CDR3 protein is CASTLVPGNTIYF. In DNA form, the CDR3 reads TGTGCCAGCACCCTGGTTCCTGGAAACACCATATATTTT.

This clone was seen only a few times. The V call is TRBV9, the J call TRBJ2-1, with D tentatively TRBD1 (6 bases). V lost 2 bases and J 4 bases, leaving 16 bases between the germline ends. CDR1 is SGDLS, CDR2 YYNGEE, per germline. CDR3 length: 16 residues. The CDR3, as DNA: TGTGCCAGCAGCGTGGGGCAGGGGTCTACATACAATGAGCAGTTCTTC. This sequence encodes CASSVGQGSTYNEQFF.

This clone was observed a single time. The chain links TRBV5-1 to TRBJ1-1; TRBD1 might be the D (5 bases). V lost 4 bases and J 0 bases, leaving 13 bases between the germline ends. Germline-derived CDR1 and CDR2 are SGHRS and YFSETQ. This CDR3 comprises 15 residues. The CDR3 DNA sequence: TGCGCCAGCAGCCTTGAGACAGTCTTGAACACTGAAGCTTTCTTT. Translation: CASSLETVLNTEAFF.

V is TRBV19 and J is TRBJ2-5, with TRBD1 matching 7 bases. This CDR3 contains 14 residues. The germline V gene encodes CDR1 LNHDA and CDR2 SQIVND (reference sequence). V was clipped by 4 bases and J by 1 base; unmatched bases: 3. The CDR3 bases are TGTGCCAGTAGTACCGGGGACAGCCAAGAGACCCAGTACTTC. It translates to CASSTGDSQETQYF. Together with reference TRBV19 and TRBJ2-5, the CDR3 gives the full variable domain: DGGITQSPKYLFRKEGQNVTLSCEQNLNHDAMYWYRQDPGQGLRLIYYSQIVNDFQKGDIAEGYSVSREKKESFPLTVTSAQKNPTAFYLCASSTGDSQETQYFGPGTRLLVL.

The rearrangement links TRBV19 to TRBJ1-4, with D unclear. The V end was cut by 1 base, the J end by 13 bases, with 13 bases between. The CDR3 loop spans 13 amino acids. The germline CDR1 and CDR2 sequences are LNHDA and SQIVND (reference sequence). For the CDR3, the DNA is TGTGCCAGTAGTATAGCCGTCCCAGGAAGACTGTTTTTT. Its translation: CASSIAVPGRLFF.

The chain couples TRBV18 to TRBJ1-3, with 8 bases lining up with TRBD1. Germline assignment: CDR1 KGHSH and CDR2 LQKENI. This CDR3 is built from 16 residues. The V gene end was trimmed by 3 bases and the J gene end by 2 bases; junction bases not matched to a gene: 6. The CDR3 region has the DNA TGTGCCAGCTCACCGGATCAGGGGGCGCCTGGAAACACCATATATTTT. This sequence encodes CASSPDQGAPGNTIYF.

In its sample, this clone was seen once. The rearrangement uses TRBV2 and TRBJ2-1, with TRBD1 matching 7 bases. With 1 base clipped from V and 3 bases from J, the junction kept 3 bases outside the gene matches. This CDR3 contains 15 residues. Germline loops: CDR1 SNHLY, CDR2 FYNNEI. CDR3 coding DNA: TGTGCCAGCAGTGAAGACAGGGGAATCTACAATGAGCAGTTCTTC. It encodes CASSEDRGIYNEQFF.

This rearrangement joins TRBV5-6 to TRBJ2-1; D is unclear. This CDR3 contains 12 residues. Germline CDR1 is SGHDT and CDR2 is YYEEEE. Trimming cost V 0 bases and J 5 bases, with 3 bases left between them. CDR3: CASSLANNEQFF. CDR3 sequence (DNA): TGTGCCAGCAGCTTGGCCAACAATGAGCAGTTCTTC.

The J gene is TRBJ2-1, the V gene TRBV7-8, with D possibly matching TRBD1 (5 bases). Deletions cut 1 base from V and 5 bases from J, with 12 bases between. The CDR3 consists of 15 residues. Germline V gene data show CDR1 as SGHVS and CDR2 as FQNEAQ. CDR3 nucleotide sequence: TGTGCCAGCAGCTTAGTAGGGGCTTGGAACAATGAGCAGTTCTTC. Translation gives CASSLVGAWNNEQFF.